This T cell receptor beta chain was sequenced for a study of cytomegalovirus exposure and HLA in healthy donors. Study in general: It was reported in a later analysis that the 120 validation repertoires used the same platform as the 550 to 850 first-cohort repertoires. Study findings and constraints: The majority of TCR sequences were rare, yet some public TCRs appeared in many donors. The investigators catalogued some 150 TCR beta chains as cytomegalovirus-associated. Reportedly, cytomegalovirus status was diagnosed with high sensitivity and specificity.

TCRdb keeps only in-frame clones here, not all; method: immunoSEQ multiplex PCR. The table includes about 240,000 clones, 75% to 90% detected once. Germline CDR1 reads MNHEY; CDR2 reads SMNVEV (reference sequence). Trimming removed 3 bases from V and 0 bases from J, with 29 bases in between. The length of the CDR3 is 21 residues. Comment on this clone: No antigen is known for it.

Material for sequencing was PBMCs. The TCR sequence derives from a young woman in good health and CMV-seropositive. The rearrangement links TRBV27 to TRBJ2-5; D perhaps matches TRBD2 (5 bases). In DNA, the CDR3 is TGTGCCAGCAGTTTGCACCCCTTGGGCCATATTACCAAGGGAGACCAAGAGACCCAGTACTTC. This encodes CASSLHPLGHITKGDQETQYF.